Below are 30 T cell receptor beta chains sequenced from a single sample in a study of shared clonotypes between healthy human individuals. Produced via immunoSEQ multiplex PCR; TCRdb's table is partial and in-frame only. The table includes approximately 2.5 million clones, more than 90% detected once. Sample: naive CD4+ T cells sorted from blood. This sample's subset: CD45RA+ positively selected. The receptors here all came from a man aged 18 to 30 in good health.

Written as DNA, the CDR3 is TGTGCCAGCAGCTTACATACGGGCACCGGGGAGCTGTTTTTT. Amino acids: CASSLHTGTGELFF. The rearrangement links TRBV7-9 to TRBJ2-2; D is uncertain. Germline V gene data show CDR1 as SEHNR and CDR2 as FQNEAQ (reference sequence). The CDR3 is 14 residues long. V was pared by 2 bases and J by 4 bases, with 8 bases between. Combining the CDR3 with reference TRBV7-9 and TRBJ2-2 gives the whole variable domain DTGVSQNPRHKITKRGQNVTFRCDPISEHNRLYWYRQTLGQGPEFLTYFQNEAQLEKSRLLSDRFSAERPKGSFSTLEIQRTEQGDSAMYLCASSLHTGTGELFFGEGSRLTVL.

This rearrangement joins TRBV18 to TRBJ1-1; D perhaps matches TRBD1 (5 bases). The V gene lost 6 bases and the J gene lost 5 bases, with 22 bases spanning the gap. The length of the CDR3 is 16 residues. The germline gives CDR1 KGHSH, CDR2 LQKENI. The CDR3 reads CASSPPDTLIRTEAFF. CDR3 coding DNA: TGTGCCAGCTCGCCTCCGGACACTCTCATTCGGACTGAAGCTTTCTTT.

The count of this clone is one. This same CDR3 is encoded by further DNA sequences in the sample. The chain has TRBV11-3 and TRBJ2-2, with D maybe TRBD2 (5 bases). The V gene's germline CDR1 is SGHNT and CDR2 YENEEA. The CDR3 covers 13 residues. Between the trimmed V and J ends, which lost 0 bases and 7 bases, there was a span of 6 bases. CDR3 sequence: CASSLDRGGELFF. Here the CDR3 DNA reads TGTGCCAGCAGCTTAGATCGGGGCGGGGAGCTGTTTTTT.

This chain's CDR3 is CAWSVGGFLMETQYF. The CDR3 bases are TGTGCCTGGAGTGTAGGCGGCTTTTTGATGGAGACCCAGTACTTC. This chain connects TRBV30 to TRBJ2-5; D not certain. V lost 0 bases and J 5 bases, leaving 16 bases between the germline ends. Germline CDR1 and CDR2: GTSNPN and SVGIG (reference sequence). The CDR3 sequence is 15 residues long.

The rearrangement joins TRBV10-2 to TRBJ2-5; D might be TRBD1 or TRBD2, each matching 7 bases. CDR1 WSHSY and CDR2 SAAADI come from the germline V gene. V was trimmed by 3 bases and J by 5 bases, leaving 22 bases between them. CDR3 length: 17 residues. The CDR3 loop reads CASSETRDRVGRETQYF. The CDR3 DNA follows: TGCGCCAGCAGTGAAACAAGAGACAGGGTCGGGAGGGAGACCCAGTACTTC.

The chain links TRBV7-2 to TRBJ1-2; no clear D gene. This CDR3 region has 11 residues. The germline V and J ends were trimmed by 1 base and 9 bases, with 6 bases remaining between them. Germline values: CDR1 SGHTA, CDR2 FQGNSA. This chain's CDR3 is CASSLGGSYTF. DNA of the CDR3: TGTGCCAGCAGCTTAGGGGGTAGCTACACCTTC.

CDR3 amino acids: CASSLDSGKYAYEQYF. In DNA, the CDR3 is TGTGCCAGCAGCTTAGATAGCGGGAAGTACGCCTACGAGCAGTACTTC. The chain recombines TRBV13 with TRBJ2-5; 8 bases are shared with TRBD2. The tail of the sequence fits TRBJ2-7 better, so the J call may be wrong. The CDR3 length is 16 residues. The germline CDR1 and CDR2 sequences are PRHDT and FYEKMQ (reference sequence).

The chain is built from TRBV6-5 and TRBJ2-7; 8 bases map to TRBD2. There are 15 residues in the CDR3. Germline values: CDR1 MNHEY, CDR2 SVGAGI. V lost 6 bases, J lost 7 bases, and 14 bases stayed unmatched. The CDR3 loop is CASSREREFPWEQYF. For the CDR3, the DNA is TGTGCCAGCAGCCGTGAGCGGGAGTTCCCTTGGGAGCAGTACTTC.

V gene TRBV10-3 combines with J gene TRBJ2-7; 14 bases align to TRBD2. Per the germline V gene, CDR1 is ENHRY and CDR2 is SYGVKD. The CDR3 contains 19 residues. With 10 bases clipped from V and 0 bases from J, the junction kept 17 bases outside the gene matches. The CDR3 is CATGVGTSGGFGSSYEQYF. The CDR3 DNA sequence: TGTGCCACCGGGGTTGGGACTAGCGGGGGATTTGGAAGCTCCTACGAGCAGTACTTC.

The chain couples TRBV10-3 to TRBJ1-3; TRBD1 is a possible D gene (5 bases). The CDR3 is made up of 14 amino acids. V was clipped by 2 bases and J by 8 bases, with 13 bases between them. CDR1 is ENHRY, CDR2 SYGVKD, per germline. CDR3 in DNA: TGTGCCATCAGTGAGGGGCGGGGGGAGCACACCATATATTTT. Translating it yields CAISEGRGEHTIYF.

This chain links TRBV14 with TRBJ2-1; no reliable D call. V was shortened by 0 bases and J by 1 base, with 7 bases between the two germline ends. The CDR3 length is 15 residues. The V gene's germline CDR1 is SGHDN and CDR2 FVKESK. The DNA for the CDR3 is TGTGCCAGCAGCCAAGATGTGGGATCCTACAATGAGCAGTTCTTC. Encoded protein: CASSQDVGSYNEQFF.

This chain uses TRBV5-1 with TRBJ1-1, with TRBD1 identical over 9 bases. The CDR3 totals 15 residues. The germline gives CDR1 SGHRS, CDR2 YFSETQ. Trimming at V came to 4 bases and at J to 2 bases, leaving 6 bases not matched to a gene. The DNA for the CDR3 is TGCGCCAGCAGCATCGGGGGACAGGGAAACACTGAAGCTTTCTTT. Amino acids: CASSIGGQGNTEAFF.

The CDR3 sequence: CASSVKGGPYNEQFF. The CDR3 bases are TGTGCCAGCAGTGTTAAGGGAGGGCCCTACAATGAGCAGTTCTTC. The gene calls are TRBV6-1 and TRBJ2-1; 7 nucleotides line up with TRBD2. CDR3 length equals 15 residues. Germline V lookup: CDR1 MNHNS, CDR2 SASEGT. J was trimmed by 2 bases and V by 4 bases; bases with no gene match: 5.

The chain recombines TRBV27 with TRBJ1-5, with TRBD1 identical over 8 bases. CDR1 is MNHEY and CDR2 is SMNVEV in the germline V gene (reference sequence). The CDR3 length is 12 residues. The CDR3 region is CADRVKGQPQHF. The CDR3 DNA is TGTGCGGACAGGGTAAAAGGGCAGCCCCAGCATTTT.

As to this clone: Additional DNA sequences in this sample encode the identical CDR3. CDR3 protein: CASSDRGYGYTF. In nucleotides, the CDR3 is TGTGCCAGTAGCGACAGGGGCTATGGCTACACCTTC. V is TRBV19 and J is TRBJ1-2; TRBD1 agrees at 8 bases. The length of the CDR3 is 12 residues. From germline, CDR1 is LNHDA and CDR2 SQIVND (reference sequence). V lost 6 bases to trimming and J lost 4 bases; unmatched junction nucleotides: 1.

J is TRBJ2-7 and V is TRBV9; 11 bases fit TRBD1. CDR1 and CDR2 (germline): SGDLS, YYNGEE. V was pared by 3 bases and J by 0 bases, with 5 bases of the junction left unmatched. The CDR3 covers 16 residues. The CDR3 spells CASSETGTGGSYEQYF. The CDR3 coding sequence is TGTGCCAGCAGCGAGACCGGGACAGGGGGCTCCTACGAGCAGTACTTC.

The chain joins TRBV5-1 to TRBJ2-3, with 9 bases that match TRBD2. V trimming: 2 bases; J trimming: 2 bases; junction bases outside the gene matches: 12. Germline assignment: CDR1 SGHRS and CDR2 YFSETQ. The length of the CDR3 is 18 residues. DNA for the CDR3: TGCGCCAGCAGCTTCTTCGGAGTAGCGGGGGTCCTCACAGATACGCAGTATTTT. Translation: CASSFFGVAGVLTDTQYF. The variable domain in full, with the rest retrieved from reference TRBV5-1 and TRBJ2-3, is KAGVTQTPRYLIKTRGQQVTLSCSPISGHRSVSWYQQTPGQGLQFLFEYFSETQRNKGNFPGRFSGRQFSNSRSEMNVSTLELGDSALYLCASSFFGVAGVLTDTQYFGPGTRLTVL.

The chain uses TRBV30 and TRBJ2-1; 13 nucleotides align to TRBD2. Looked up from germline, CDR1 is GTSNPN and CDR2 is SVGIG (reference sequence). The V segment lost 4 bases and the J segment 10 bases; nucleotides outside the gene matches: 10. This CDR3 spans 15 amino acids. DNA of the CDR3: TGTGCCTGGATCTCAATGGGACTAGCGGGACAGGAGCAGTTCTTC. Protein sequence: CAWISMGLAGQEQFF.

V is TRBV5-6 and J is TRBJ1-3, with D unclear. Trimming took 10 bases from V and 0 from J, leaving 14 bases between them. This CDR3 region has 14 residues. The germline gives CDR1 SGHDT, CDR2 YYEEEE. CDR3: CAWPPCSSGNTIYF. CDR3 nucleotide sequence: TGTGCCTGGCCTCCCTGTAGCTCTGGAAACACCATATATTTT.

On this clone itself: Other nucleotide sequences in the sample specify the same CDR3. The chain carries TRBV2 and TRBJ2-7; D not resolved. V was shortened by 4 bases and J by 2 bases, with 3 bases between the two germline ends. From germline, CDR1 is SNHLY and CDR2 FYNNEI. The CDR3 covers 11 residues. CDR3 residues: CASSATYEQYF. CDR3 nucleotides: TGTGCCAGCAGTGCGACCTACGAGCAGTACTTC.

This clone occurred once. V usage is TRBV7-2 and J usage is TRBJ2-3, with D perhaps TRBD1 (6 bases). Germline V gives CDR1 SGHTA, CDR2 FQGNSA. The V end lost 5 bases, the J end lost 4 bases, and 16 bases lay between the germline ends. The CDR3 contains 15 residues. CDR3 loop: CASSREGRGADTQYF. The CDR3, as DNA: TGTGCCAGCAGCCGCGAGGGCAGGGGTGCAGATACGCAGTATTTT.

This clone has a single count. The same CDR3 can be traced to other DNA sequences in this sample. This chain connects TRBV6-6 to TRBJ2-7; D may be TRBD1 (5 bases). The V and J ends lost 3 bases and 0 bases respectively, with 9 bases between them. In germline, CDR1 is MNHNY, CDR2 SVGAGI (reference sequence). CDR3 length: 14 residues. DNA of the CDR3: TGTGCCAGCAGTTATCCCGACAGCTCCTACGAGCAGTACTTC. As protein: CASSYPDSSYEQYF.

The sample holds one count of this clone. The chain joins TRBV10-1 to TRBJ2-2, with TRBD2 identical over 10 bases. Germline V gives CDR1 WNHNN, CDR2 SYGVQD (reference sequence). V lost 9 bases, J lost 4 bases, and 5 bases stayed unmatched. The length of the CDR3 is 14 residues. CDR3 DNA sequence: TGCGCCAGTTCAGCGGGGGGGGCCACCGGGGAGCTGTTTTTT. Translated: CASSAGGATGELFF.

In DNA, the CDR3 is TGTGCCAGCCATGTCCGGGGTCCGAGCTCCTATAATTCACCCCTCCACTTT. Translating it yields CASHVRGPSSYNSPLHF. The chain recombines TRBV5-6 with TRBJ1-6; D not certain. CDR3 length: 17 amino acids. Germline CDR1 is SGHDT and CDR2 is YYEEEE. The V and J ends lost 7 bases and 0 bases respectively, with 17 bases between them. The full variable domain, rest sourced from reference TRBV5-6 and TRBJ1-6, is DAGVTQSPTHLIKTRGQQVTLRCSPKSGHDTVSWYQQALGQGPQFIFQYYEEEERQRGNFPDRFSGHQFPNYSSELNVNALLLGDSALYLCASHVRGPSSYNSPLHFGNGTRLTVT.

Comment on this clone: The same CDR3 is also encoded by other DNA sequences in this sample. The V and J genes are TRBV7-5 and TRBJ1-5; the table's D call of TRBD1 was not tested on the DNA. TRBV7-5 is described as a pseudogene. The CDR3 is 14 residues long. The CDR3 coding sequence is TGTGCTAGAAGCCCGGACAGTAGCAATCAGCCCCAGCATTTT. This translates into CARSPDSSNQPQHF.

The chain links TRBV30 to TRBJ1-2; D gene ambiguous. CDR1 GTSNPN and CDR2 SVGIG come from the germline V gene (reference sequence). The CDR3 spans 14 residues. V was trimmed by 2 bases and J by 1 base, leaving 11 bases between them. The CDR3 DNA is TGTGCCTGGAGTCCGCCTAACCTTAACTATGGCTACACCTTC. Translation gives CAWSPPNLNYGYTF.

The chain joins TRBV5-4 to TRBJ2-1; 7 bases match TRBD2. The V gene end was trimmed by 0 bases and the J gene end by 8 bases; junction bases not matched to a gene: 8. CDR1 and CDR2 from the germline V gene are SGHNT and YYREEE (reference sequence). This CDR3 comprises 15 residues. The CDR3 loop reads CASSLGAGTFHEQFF. In DNA form, the CDR3 reads TGTGCCAGCAGCTTGGGAGCGGGAACGTTCCATGAGCAGTTCTTC.

V and J are TRBV21-1 and TRBJ1-1. TRBV21-1 is a pseudogene locus. This CDR3 contains 15 residues. The CDR3 protein is CASSKEDNSGTEAFF. CDR3 coding DNA: TGTGCCAGCAGCAAAGAGGATAACTCGGGCACTGAAGCTTTCTTT.

CDR3 nucleotide sequence: TGTGCCAGCAGTTTTAACCCCGGGGTTGACACTGAAGCTTTCTTT. Translated, it gives CASSFNPGVDTEAFF. The V gene is TRBV28, the J gene TRBJ1-1, with D hard to call. CDR3 length equals 15 residues. The germline CDR1 and CDR2 sequences are MDHEN and SYDVKM. V lost 3 bases and J lost 3, with 14 bases in between.

The chain has TRBV18 and TRBJ2-3; a weak D match, TRBD1 (7 bases). Germline assignment: CDR1 KGHSH and CDR2 LQKENI. V lost 6 bases and J lost 10, with 29 bases in between. The CDR3 covers 17 residues. CDR3 sequence (DNA): TGTGCCAGCTCTCTAACGGGGGACAGCCTACTCAGTGATCCGCAGTATTTT. Protein sequence: CASSLTGDSLLSDPQYF.